These T cell receptor beta chains were read from a single sample in a study of blood T cell repertoires in COVID-19. The assay was immunoSEQ multiplex PCR, and TCRdb's table has in-frame clones only and misses some. The repertoire consists of 300,000 to 400,000 clones, with 80% to 90% occurring once and the leading ten covering under 4%. What was sequenced was peripheral blood. These receptors originate from a woman aged 25 to 39 with COVID-19, enrolled during active disease. The CDR3 runs from the conserved cysteine through the conserved F or W. The order of the fields is clone size, D gene, J gene, V gene, CDR3 protein, CDR3 DNA. The D gene is left open where the match is weak. Clone size is given for some rows only: seen once, a few or many times, or a class if the clone is expanded.

>.|TRBD2|TRBJ2-2|TRBV12-5
CASGLTLAGVSGELFF
TGTGCTAGTGGTTTGACCCTAGCGGGAGTATCCGGGGAGCTGTTTTTT
>.|TRBD1|TRBJ2-3|TRBV18
CASSPRGLAGVKDTQYF
TGTGCCAGCTCACCAAGGGGGCTAGCCGGAGTAAAGGATACGCAGTATTTT
>few|.|TRBJ1-2|TRBV24-1
CATSGAGNYGYTF
TGTGCCACCAGTGGTGCGGGTAACTATGGCTACACCTTC
>.|.|TRBJ1-1|TRBV5-1
CASSQGMNTEAFF
TGCGCCAGCAGCCAGGGAATGAACACTGAAGCTTTCTTT
>.|.|TRBJ1-2|TRBV5-6
CASSFGAGVNYGYTF
TGTGCCAGCAGCTTCGGCGCAGGGGTTAACTATGGCTACACCTTC
>.|TRBD1|TRBJ2-5|TRBV7-9
CASSPGQMAQYF
TGTGCCAGCAGCCCGGGACAGATGGCCCAGTACTTC
>once|TRBD2|TRBJ2-5|TRBV11-2
CASSFGREGETQYF
TGTGCCAGCAGCTTTGGGCGGGAGGGAGAGACCCAGTACTTC
>.|TRBD2|TRBJ2-3|TRBV5-1
CASSLGIAGEDTQYF
TGCGCCAGCAGCTTGGGTATCGCGGGGGAAGATACGCAGTATTTT
>.|TRBD2|TRBJ2-2|TRBV5-4
CASSPPGLAYTGELFF
TGTGCCAGCAGCCCCCCGGGACTAGCGTATACCGGGGAGCTGTTTTTT
>.|.|TRBJ2-7|TRBV15
CATSRSQGTYEQYF
TGTGCCACCAGCAGATCACAGGGCACCTACGAGCAGTACTTC
>.|.|TRBJ2-2|TRBV9
CASRRDSGTGELFF
TGTGCCAGCAGACGGGACTCCGGCACCGGGGAGCTGTTTTTT
>.|.|TRBJ2-7|TRBV18
CASSQLDGQLTYEQYF
TGTGCCAGCTCCCAATTAGACGGACAGTTAACCTACGAGCAGTACTTC
>.|TRBD2|TRBJ2-1|TRBV6-2/TRBV6-3
CASSYPQEAGGPNEQFF
TGTGCCAGCAGTTACCCCCAGGAGGCGGGAGGGCCTAATGAGCAGTTCTTC
>.|.|TRBJ1-2|TRBV30
CAWSPPDRLNYGYTF
TGTGCCTGGAGTCCGCCCGACAGGCTTAACTATGGCTACACCTTC
>.|TRBD1|TRBJ2-7|TRBV7-8
CASSTRTGGEQYF
TGTGCCAGCAGCACGCGGACAGGGGGCGAGCAGTACTTC
>.|TRBD1|TRBJ1-1|TRBV27
CASSRSGGTGRTKAFF
TGTGCCAGCTCTCGGTCTGGTGGGACAGGGAGGACCAAAGCTTTCTTT
>.|.|TRBJ2-1|TRBV11-3
CASSPWPYNEQFF
TGTGCCAGCAGCCCTTGGCCCTACAATGAGCAGTTCTTC
>few|TRBD1|TRBJ1-5|TRBV30
CAWSPEQGTGQPQHF
TGTGCCTGGAGTCCCGAACAGGGGACGGGTCAGCCCCAGCATTTT
>.|.|TRBJ1-2|TRBV5-4
CASSWEGWGYTF
TGTGCCAGCAGCTGGGAGGGTTGGGGCTACACCTTC
>.|.|TRBJ2-7|TRBV28
CASSSRSRPWEQYF
TGTGCCAGCAGTTCCCGGAGCCGGCCCTGGGAGCAGTACTTC
>.|TRBD2|TRBJ2-1|TRBV30
CAWSVSGGGEQFF
TGTGCCTGGAGTGTGTCGGGAGGAGGCGAGCAGTTCTTC
>.|TRBD2|TRBJ2-1|TRBV6-1
CASSEGSGGGADFEQFF
TGTGCCAGCAGTGAAGGCAGCGGCGGGGGGGCGGATTTTGAGCAGTTCTTC
>.|TRBD2|TRBJ2-1|TRBV4-3
CASSQDRGLVAPTLEDEQFF
TGCGCCAGCAGCCAAGATAGGGGACTAGTTGCACCCACGTTAGAGGATGAGCAGTTCTTC
>.|.|TRBJ1-3|TRBV28
CASSKHSGLRNTIYF
TGTGCCAGCAGCAAGCATAGCGGTCTTCGAAACACCATATATTTT
>.|TRBD2|TRBJ2-1|TRBV10-3
CAIRGLAGDEQFF
TGTGCCATCAGGGGACTAGCGGGAGATGAGCAGTTCTTC
>once|TRBD1|TRBJ1-2|TRBV7-9
CASSRPLRDRRVNGYTF
TGTGCCAGCAGCCGCCCTTTGCGGGACAGGAGGGTTAATGGCTACACCTTC
>.|.|TRBJ1-2|TRBV9
CASSGERGLGYTF
TGTGCCAGCAGCGGAGAGAGGGGACTTGGCTACACCTTC
>.|TRBD1|TRBJ1-5|TRBV4-2
CASSRGTGEKDQPQHF
TGTGCCAGCAGCCGCGGGACAGGGGAAAAGGATCAGCCCCAGCATTTT